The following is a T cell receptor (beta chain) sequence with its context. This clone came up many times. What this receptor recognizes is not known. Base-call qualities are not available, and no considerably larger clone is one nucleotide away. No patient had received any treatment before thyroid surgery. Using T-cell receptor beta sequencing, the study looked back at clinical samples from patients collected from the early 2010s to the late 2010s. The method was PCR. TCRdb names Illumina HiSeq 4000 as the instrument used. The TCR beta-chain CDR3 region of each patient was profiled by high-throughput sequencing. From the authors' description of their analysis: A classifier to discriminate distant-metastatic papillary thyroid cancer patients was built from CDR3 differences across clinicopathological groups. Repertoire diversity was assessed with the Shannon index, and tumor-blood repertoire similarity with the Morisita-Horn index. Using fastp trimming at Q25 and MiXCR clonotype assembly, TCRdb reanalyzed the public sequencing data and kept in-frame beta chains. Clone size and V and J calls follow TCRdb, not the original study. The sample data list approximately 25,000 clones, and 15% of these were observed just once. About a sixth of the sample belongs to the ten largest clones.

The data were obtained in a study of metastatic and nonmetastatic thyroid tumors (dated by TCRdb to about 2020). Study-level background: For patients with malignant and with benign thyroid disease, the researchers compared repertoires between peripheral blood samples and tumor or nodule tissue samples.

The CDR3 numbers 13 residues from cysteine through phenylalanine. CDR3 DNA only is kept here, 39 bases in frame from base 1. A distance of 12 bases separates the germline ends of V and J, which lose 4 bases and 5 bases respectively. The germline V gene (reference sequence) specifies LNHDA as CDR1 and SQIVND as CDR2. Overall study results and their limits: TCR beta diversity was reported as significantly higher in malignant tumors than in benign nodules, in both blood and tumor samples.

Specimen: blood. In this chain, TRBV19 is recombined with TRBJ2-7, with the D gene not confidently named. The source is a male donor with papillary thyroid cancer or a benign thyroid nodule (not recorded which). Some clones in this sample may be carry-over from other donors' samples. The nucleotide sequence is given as TGTGCCAGTAGTAGCAGAAGCGCTGACGAGCAGTACTTC. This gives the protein CASSSRSADEQYF. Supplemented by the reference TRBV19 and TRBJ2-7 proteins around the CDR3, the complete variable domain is DGGITQSPKYLFRKEGQNVTLSCEQNLNHDAMYWYRQDPGQGLRLIYYSQIVNDFQKGDIAEGYSVSREKKESFPLTVTSAQKNPTAFYLCASSSRSADEQYFGPGTRLTVT.